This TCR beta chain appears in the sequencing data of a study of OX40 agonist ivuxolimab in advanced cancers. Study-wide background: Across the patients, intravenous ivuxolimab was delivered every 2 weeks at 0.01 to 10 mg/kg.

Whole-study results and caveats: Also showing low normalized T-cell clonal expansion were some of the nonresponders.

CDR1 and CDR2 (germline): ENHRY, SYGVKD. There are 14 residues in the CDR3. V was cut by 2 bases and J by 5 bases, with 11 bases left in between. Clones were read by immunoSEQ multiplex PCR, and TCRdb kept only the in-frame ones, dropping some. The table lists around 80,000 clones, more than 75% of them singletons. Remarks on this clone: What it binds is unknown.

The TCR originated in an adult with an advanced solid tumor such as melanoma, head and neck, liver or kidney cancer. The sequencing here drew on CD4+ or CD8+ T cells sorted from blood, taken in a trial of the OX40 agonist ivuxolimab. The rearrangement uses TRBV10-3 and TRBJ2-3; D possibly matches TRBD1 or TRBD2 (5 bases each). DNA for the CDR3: TGTGCCATCAGTGAGGGGACCGGGGAAGATACGCAGTATTTT. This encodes CAISEGTGEDTQYF.